The entry below gives a single TCR beta chain sequence along with its context. Source study methods: Scientists estimated how many nucleated cells there were by amplifying reference gene primers. Measured with immunoSEQ multiplex PCR; TCRdb has only the in-frame clones, and not every one. That table supplies the V and J calls and clone size; D and trimming were determined from the DNA. The sample contains 100,000 to 130,000 clones, about nine tenths of which appear only once. This CDR3 has 12 residues. Looked up from germline, CDR1 is SNHLY and CDR2 is FYNNEI. Trimming cost V 5 bases and J 10 bases, with 12 bases left between them. These data belong to a study of blood T cell repertoires in COVID-19. Study-wide context: There were acute and convalescent COVID-19 samples, and they came from the United States, Italy and Spain. T cells, B-cell-depleted T cells, or PBMCs provided the cDNA or gDNA that served as material.

The sample was peripheral blood. This chain uses TRBV2 with TRBJ2-1, with D maybe TRBD2 (7 bases). The sequence derives from a woman aged 25 to 39 with acute or convalescent COVID-19. The CDR3 bases are TGTGCCAGCAGTAGGGGCGGGGGCGAGCAGTTCTTC. Translated: CASSRGGGEQFF.